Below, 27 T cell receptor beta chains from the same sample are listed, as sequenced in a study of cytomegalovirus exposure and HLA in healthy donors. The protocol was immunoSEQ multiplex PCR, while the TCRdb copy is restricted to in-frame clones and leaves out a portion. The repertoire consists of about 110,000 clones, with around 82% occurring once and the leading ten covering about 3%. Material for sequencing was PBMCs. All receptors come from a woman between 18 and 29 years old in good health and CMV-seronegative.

CDR3 nucleotides: TGTGCCAGCAGCGGGGCGCCCGACACTGAAGCTTTCTTT. Encoded protein: CASSGAPDTEAFF. The V gene is TRBV21-1, the J gene TRBJ1-1; no check of the table's D call, TRBD1, against the DNA was made. TRBV21-1 is classified as a pseudogene. The CDR3 totals 13 residues.

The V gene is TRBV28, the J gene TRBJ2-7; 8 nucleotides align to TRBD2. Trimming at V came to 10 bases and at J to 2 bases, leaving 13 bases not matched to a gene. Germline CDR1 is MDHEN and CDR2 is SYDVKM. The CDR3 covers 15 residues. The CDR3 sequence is CATSGGGQITYEQYF. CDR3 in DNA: TGTGCCACCTCGGGGGGGGGCCAGATTACCTACGAGCAGTACTTC.

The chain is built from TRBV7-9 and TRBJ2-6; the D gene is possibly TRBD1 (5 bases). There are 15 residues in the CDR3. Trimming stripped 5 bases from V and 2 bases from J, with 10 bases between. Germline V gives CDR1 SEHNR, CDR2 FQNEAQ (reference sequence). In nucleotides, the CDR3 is TGTGCCAGCAGCCAACTCAGGGCTGGGGCCAACGTCCTGACTTTC. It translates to CASSQLRAGANVLTF.

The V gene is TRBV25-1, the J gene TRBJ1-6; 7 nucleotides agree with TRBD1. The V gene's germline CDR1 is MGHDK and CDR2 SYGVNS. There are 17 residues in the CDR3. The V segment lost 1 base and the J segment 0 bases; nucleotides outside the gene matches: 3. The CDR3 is CASSESHRGSYNSPLHF. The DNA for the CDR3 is TGTGCCAGCAGTGAATCCCACAGGGGCTCCTATAATTCACCCCTCCACTTT.

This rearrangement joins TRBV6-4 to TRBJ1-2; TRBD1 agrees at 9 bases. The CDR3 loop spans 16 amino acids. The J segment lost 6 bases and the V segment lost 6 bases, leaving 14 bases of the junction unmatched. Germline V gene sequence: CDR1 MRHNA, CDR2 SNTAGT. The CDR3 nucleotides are TGTGCCAGCAGCCCGACCGGAGCGGACAGGGGCAATGGCTACACCTTC. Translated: CASSPTGADRGNGYTF.

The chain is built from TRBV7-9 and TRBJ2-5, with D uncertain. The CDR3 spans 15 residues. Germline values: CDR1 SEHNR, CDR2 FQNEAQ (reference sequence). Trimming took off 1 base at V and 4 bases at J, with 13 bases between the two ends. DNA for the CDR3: TGTGCCAGCAGCTTAGATTTTAGGAGATTAGAGACCCAGTACTTC. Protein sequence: CASSLDFRRLETQYF. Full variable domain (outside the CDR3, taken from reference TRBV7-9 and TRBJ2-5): DTGVSQNPRHKITKRGQNVTFRCDPISEHNRLYWYRQTLGQGPEFLTYFQNEAQLEKSRLLSDRFSAERPKGSFSTLEIQRTEQGDSAMYLCASSLDFRRLETQYFGPGTRLLVL.

The CDR3 DNA sequence: TGTGCCAGCAGCGGGGGACAGGCGGGCAATCAGCCCCAGCATTTT. Translating it yields CASSGGQAGNQPQHF. The chain recombines TRBV9 with TRBJ1-5, with 8 bases that match TRBD1. CDR1 and CDR2 from the germline V gene are SGDLS and YYNGEE. V gave up 3 bases and J gave up 2 bases; unmatched junction bases: 4. The CDR3 is 15 amino acids.

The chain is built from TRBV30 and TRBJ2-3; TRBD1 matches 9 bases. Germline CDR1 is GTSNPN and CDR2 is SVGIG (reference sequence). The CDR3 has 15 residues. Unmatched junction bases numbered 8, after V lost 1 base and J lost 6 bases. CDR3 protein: CAWSADRGSFDTQYF. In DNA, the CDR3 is TGTGCCTGGAGTGCGGACAGGGGATCCTTCGATACGCAGTATTTT.

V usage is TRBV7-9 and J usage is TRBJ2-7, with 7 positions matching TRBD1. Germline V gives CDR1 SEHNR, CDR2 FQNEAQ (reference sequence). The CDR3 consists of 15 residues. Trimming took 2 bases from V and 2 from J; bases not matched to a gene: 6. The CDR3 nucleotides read TGTGCCAGCAGCTTATACAGGGACAGCCCCTACGAGCAGTACTTC. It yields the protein CASSLYRDSPYEQYF.

CDR3 bases: TGTGCCAGCAGTTATCCCGGACAGGGGGTTAATGAGCAGTTCTTC. Its translation: CASSYPGQGVNEQFF. The chain recombines TRBV6-5 with TRBJ2-1; 10 bases map to TRBD1. This CDR3 spans 15 amino acids. V was pared by 3 bases and J by 7 bases, with 6 bases of the junction left unmatched. CDR1 is MNHEY and CDR2 is SVGAGI in the germline V gene.

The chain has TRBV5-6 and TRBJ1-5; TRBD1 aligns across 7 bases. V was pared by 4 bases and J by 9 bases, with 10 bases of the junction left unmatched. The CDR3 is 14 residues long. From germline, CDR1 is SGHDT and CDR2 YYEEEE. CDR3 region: CASSIDREMWPQHF. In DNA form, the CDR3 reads TGTGCCAGCAGCATAGACAGGGAAATGTGGCCCCAGCATTTT.

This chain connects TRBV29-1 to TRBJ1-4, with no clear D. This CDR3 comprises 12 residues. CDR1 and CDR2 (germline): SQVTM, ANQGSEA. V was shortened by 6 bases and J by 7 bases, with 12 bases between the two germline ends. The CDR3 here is CSVRGTGEKLFF. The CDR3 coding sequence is TGCAGCGTCCGAGGCACGGGTGAAAAACTGTTTTTT.

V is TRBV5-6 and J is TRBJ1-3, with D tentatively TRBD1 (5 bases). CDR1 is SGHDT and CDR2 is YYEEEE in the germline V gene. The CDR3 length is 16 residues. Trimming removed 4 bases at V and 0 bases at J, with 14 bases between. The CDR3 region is CASSLTGGASGNTIYF. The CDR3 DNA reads TGTGCCAGCAGCCTCACTGGAGGGGCCTCTGGAAACACCATATATTTT.

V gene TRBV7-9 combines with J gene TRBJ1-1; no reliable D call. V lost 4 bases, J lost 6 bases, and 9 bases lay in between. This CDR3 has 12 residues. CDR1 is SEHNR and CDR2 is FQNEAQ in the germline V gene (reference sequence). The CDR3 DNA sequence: TGTGCCAGCAGCTCCCAGCGGTCTGAAGCTTTCTTT. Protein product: CASSSQRSEAFF. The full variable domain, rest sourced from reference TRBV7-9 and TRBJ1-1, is DTGVSQNPRHKITKRGQNVTFRCDPISEHNRLYWYRQTLGQGPEFLTYFQNEAQLEKSRLLSDRFSAERPKGSFSTLEIQRTEQGDSAMYLCASSSQRSEAFFGQGTRLTVV.

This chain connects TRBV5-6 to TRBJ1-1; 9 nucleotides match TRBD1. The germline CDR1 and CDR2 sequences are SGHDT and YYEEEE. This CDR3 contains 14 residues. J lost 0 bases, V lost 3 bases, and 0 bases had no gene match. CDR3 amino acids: CASSWDRVNTEAFF. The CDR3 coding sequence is TGTGCCAGCAGCTGGGACAGGGTGAACACTGAAGCTTTCTTT. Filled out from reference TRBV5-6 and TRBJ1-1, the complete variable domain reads DAGVTQSPTHLIKTRGQQVTLRCSPKSGHDTVSWYQQALGQGPQFIFQYYEEEERQRGNFPDRFSGHQFPNYSSELNVNALLLGDSALYLCASSWDRVNTEAFFGQGTRLTVV.

The CDR3 DNA is TGTGCCTGGAGTCAAGGGGTATGGAATGAAAAACTGTTTTTT. It is translated as CAWSQGVWNEKLFF. The chain joins TRBV30 to TRBJ1-4; D is perhaps TRBD1 (5 bases). Trimming stripped 2 bases from V and 5 bases from J, with 12 bases between. CDR1 GTSNPN and CDR2 SVGIG come from the germline V gene (reference sequence). The CDR3 totals 14 residues.

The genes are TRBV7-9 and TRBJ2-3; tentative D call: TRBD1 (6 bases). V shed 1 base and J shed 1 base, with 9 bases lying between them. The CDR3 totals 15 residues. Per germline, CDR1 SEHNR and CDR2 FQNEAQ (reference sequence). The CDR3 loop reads CASSLEAGGTDTQYF. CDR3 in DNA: TGTGCCAGCAGCTTAGAGGCAGGGGGCACAGATACGCAGTATTTT.

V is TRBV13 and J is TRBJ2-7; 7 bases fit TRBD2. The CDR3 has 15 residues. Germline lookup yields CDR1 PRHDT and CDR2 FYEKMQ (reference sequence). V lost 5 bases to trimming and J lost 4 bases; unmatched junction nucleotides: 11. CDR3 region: CASSPSRGGGYEQYF. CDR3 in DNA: TGTGCCAGCAGCCCTTCAAGAGGCGGGGGTTACGAGCAGTACTTC.

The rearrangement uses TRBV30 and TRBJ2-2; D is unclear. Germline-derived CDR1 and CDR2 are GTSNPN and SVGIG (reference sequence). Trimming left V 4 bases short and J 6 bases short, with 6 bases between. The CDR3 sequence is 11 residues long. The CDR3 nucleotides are TGTGCCTGGAACACAGCCGGGGAGCTGTTTTTT. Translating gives CAWNTAGELFF.

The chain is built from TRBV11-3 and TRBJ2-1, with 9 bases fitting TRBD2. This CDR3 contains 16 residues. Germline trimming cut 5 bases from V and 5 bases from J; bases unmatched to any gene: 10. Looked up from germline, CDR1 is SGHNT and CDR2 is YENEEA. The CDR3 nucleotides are TGTGCCAGCAGCCCGCCATCAGCGGGGGGACACAATGAGCAGTTCTTC. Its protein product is CASSPPSAGGHNEQFF.

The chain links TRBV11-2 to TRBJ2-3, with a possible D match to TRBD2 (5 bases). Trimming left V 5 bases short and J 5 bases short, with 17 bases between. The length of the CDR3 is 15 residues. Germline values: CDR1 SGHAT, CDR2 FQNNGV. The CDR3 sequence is CASSAVEGRLDTQYF. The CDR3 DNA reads TGTGCCAGCAGCGCAGTCGAGGGCCGACTAGATACGCAGTATTTT.

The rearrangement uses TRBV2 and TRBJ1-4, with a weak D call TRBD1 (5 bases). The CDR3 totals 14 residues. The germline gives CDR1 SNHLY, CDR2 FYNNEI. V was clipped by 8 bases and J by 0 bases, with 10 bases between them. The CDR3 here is CASAGTATNEKLFF. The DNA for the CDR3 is TGTGCCAGCGCCGGGACTGCAACTAATGAAAAACTGTTTTTT.

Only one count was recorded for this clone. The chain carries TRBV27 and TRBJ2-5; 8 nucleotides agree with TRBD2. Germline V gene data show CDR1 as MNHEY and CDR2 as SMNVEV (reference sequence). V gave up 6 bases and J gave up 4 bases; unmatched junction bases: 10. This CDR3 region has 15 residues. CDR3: CASSTNGLAGETQYF. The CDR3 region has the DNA TGTGCCAGCAGCACAAACGGACTAGCTGGAGAGACCCAGTACTTC.

CDR3 loop: CASTGKSVTEAFF. CDR3 coding DNA: TGCGCCAGCACCGGGAAGTCGGTCACTGAAGCTTTCTTT. This chain joins TRBV5-1 and TRBJ1-1, with D hard to call. The V end was cut by 6 bases, the J end by 4 bases, with 13 bases between. The CDR3 is 13 residues long. CDR1 and CDR2 (germline): SGHRS, YFSETQ.

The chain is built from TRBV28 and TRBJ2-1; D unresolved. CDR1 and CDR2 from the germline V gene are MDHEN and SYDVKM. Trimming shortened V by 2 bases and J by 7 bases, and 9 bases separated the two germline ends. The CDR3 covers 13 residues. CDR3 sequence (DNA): TGTGCCAGCAGTTTAATACAGCTAAATGAGCAGTTCTTC. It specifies CASSLIQLNEQFF.

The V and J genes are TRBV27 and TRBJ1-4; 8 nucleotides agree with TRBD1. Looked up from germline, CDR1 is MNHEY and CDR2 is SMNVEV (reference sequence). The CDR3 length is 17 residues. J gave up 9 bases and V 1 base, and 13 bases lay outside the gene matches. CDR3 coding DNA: TGTGCCAGCAGTTTATTGGGAACCGGGACAGGATCCAAAAAACTGTTTTTT. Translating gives CASSLLGTGTGSKKLFF.

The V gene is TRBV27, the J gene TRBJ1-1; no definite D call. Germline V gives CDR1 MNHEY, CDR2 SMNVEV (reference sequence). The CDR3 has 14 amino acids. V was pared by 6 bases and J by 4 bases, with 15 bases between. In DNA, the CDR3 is TGTGCCAGCAGCCCGGAGCCCTGGGTCACTGAAGCTTTCTTT. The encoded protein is CASSPEPWVTEAFF.